This T cell receptor beta chain comes out of a study of blood T cell repertoires in COVID-19. Study in general: COVID-19 samples collected from the United States, Italy and Spain covered acute and convalescent phases. T cells, B-cell-depleted T cells, or PBMCs provided the cDNA or gDNA that served as material.

This clone was found a few times. Germline assignment: CDR1 SNHLY and CDR2 FYNNEI. This CDR3 spans 14 amino acids. Germline trimming cut 6 bases from V and 3 bases from J; bases unmatched to any gene: 3. In the original workflow: Reference gene primer amplification gave estimated nucleated cell counts. This table comes from immunoSEQ multiplex PCR, and its TCRdb copy is limited to in-frame clones, with some not included. V, J and clone size were drawn from that table, and D and trimming were deduced from the DNA. The data contain tens of thousands of clones, 60% to 85% of them singletons. This rearrangement joins TRBV2 to TRBJ1-4, with TRBD1 matching 8 bases. The sequenced material came from peripheral blood. The receptor was derived from a man in his sixties or seventies with acute or convalescent COVID-19. CDR3 residues: CASRPGQANEKLFF. The CDR3 bases are TGTGCCAGCAGGCCGGGACAGGCTAATGAAAAACTGTTTTTT.